Below are 11 T cell receptor beta chains sequenced from a single sample in a study of T-cell memory formation after mild COVID-19. TCRdb re-analysed the 5' RACE reads in MiXCR, keeping a single row per CDR3 protein. The data show roughly 300,000 distinct CDR3 sequences, 15% to 20% seen once. The sample was PBMCs or a T cell subset sorted from them (not recorded which). These receptors came from a man younger than 35 who had mild COVID-19 (a few samples of this study predate the infection). Cell type and time point are not known.

The V gene is TRBV5-1, the J gene TRBJ1-1, with TRBD1 matching over 8 bases. This CDR3 is 14 amino acids long. CDR1 is SGHRS, CDR2 YFSETQ, per germline. The trim removed 4 bases at V and 5 bases at J, leaving 7 bases unmatched. CDR3 coding DNA: TGCGCCAGCAGCACACAGGGGGATGGAACTGAAGCTTTCTTT. Its protein product is CASSTQGDGTEAFF.

This clonotype showed up just a few times. V is TRBV3-1 and J is TRBJ2-3; TRBD1 or TRBD2 may be the D gene (5 bases each). The CDR3 has 14 amino acids. Germline CDR1 is LGHDT and CDR2 is YNNKEL (reference sequence). V lost 4 bases and J 2 bases, leaving 10 bases between the germline ends. CDR3 nucleotide sequence: TGTGCCAGCAGCCGCCGGGACGACACAGATACGCAGTATTTT. Amino acids: CASSRRDDTDTQYF.

The chain is built from TRBV7-3 and TRBJ2-2; a weak D match, TRBD2 (6 bases). V lost 1 base and J lost 5, with 11 bases in between. Germline CDR1 reads SGHTA; CDR2 reads FQGTGA. The CDR3 length is 15 residues. The CDR3 sequence is CASSLSGGSTGELFF. The CDR3 DNA sequence: TGTGCCAGCAGCTTAAGCGGAGGGAGTACCGGGGAGCTGTTTTTT. Filled out from reference TRBV7-3 and TRBJ2-2, the complete variable domain reads GAGVSQTPSNKVTEKGKYVELRCDPISGHTALYWYRQSLGQGPEFLIYFQGTGAADDSGLPNDRFFAVRPEGSVSTLKIQRTERGDSAVYLCASSLSGGSTGELFFGEGSRLTVL.

This clonotype appeared a few times. The chain recombines TRBV7-2 with TRBJ1-3; TRBD1 might be the D (6 bases). CDR3 size: 16 residues. CDR1 is SGHTA and CDR2 is FQGNSA in the germline V gene. Between the trimmed V and J ends, which lost 0 bases and 0 bases, there was a span of 9 bases. As DNA, the CDR3 is TGTGCCAGCAGCTTAGCAGGGGGACTCTCTGGAAACACCATATATTTT. Translated: CASSLAGGLSGNTIYF.

This clonotype was seen a few times. The genes are TRBV7-2 and TRBJ2-1; the match to TRBD2 covers 8 bases. This CDR3 is built from 17 residues. Trimming cost V 0 bases and J 2 bases; bases outside gene matches: 6. In germline, CDR1 is SGHTA, CDR2 FQGNSA. CDR3 sequence: CASSLASGAGAYNEQFF. In DNA, the CDR3 is TGTGCCAGCAGCTTAGCGTCCGGAGCGGGGGCCTACAATGAGCAGTTCTTC. Full variable domain (missing parts from reference TRBV7-2 and TRBJ2-1): GAGVSQSPSNKVTEKGKDVELRCDPISGHTALYWYRQSLGQGLEFLIYFQGNSAPDKSGLPSDRFSAERTGGSVSTLTIQRTQQEDSAVYLCASSLASGAGAYNEQFFGPGTRLTVL.

The rearrangement links TRBV11-2 to TRBJ2-3; TRBD2 matches at 12 bases. The V gene's germline CDR1 is SGHAT and CDR2 FQNNGV. The CDR3 has 16 residues. V lost 5 bases, J lost 1 base, and 4 bases stayed unmatched. CDR3 DNA: TGTGCCAGCAGCGCCAGGACTAGCGGGGGCACAGATACGCAGTATTTT. Translated: CASSARTSGGTDTQYF.

The CDR3 DNA reads as TGTGCCACCAGCAGAGATGGCGGTCTGGGAGAGACCCAGTACTTC. Protein product: CATSRDGGLGETQYF. The chain combines TRBV15 with TRBJ2-5; no clear D gene. The CDR3 loop spans 15 amino acids. V was trimmed by 0 bases and J by 4 bases, leaving 12 bases between them. Germline values: CDR1 LNHNV, CDR2 YYDKDF (reference sequence).

In its sample, this clonotype ranks as medium-sized. This sequence may be a read error, since a much larger clone differs from it by one base. This chain uses TRBV27 with TRBJ2-7, with TRBD2 identical over 7 bases. The V and J ends lost 6 bases and 2 bases, in that order; junction bases with no gene match: 10. Germline assignment: CDR1 MNHEY and CDR2 SMNVEV (reference sequence). The CDR3 runs to 15 residues. CDR3: CASSHWGGTPYEQYF. CDR3 DNA sequence: TGTGCCAGCAGCCACTGGGGGGGTACGCCCTACGAGCAGTACTTC.

This clonotype has more than one count but fewer than ten. The chain couples TRBV7-8 to TRBJ1-5, with D unresolved. Germline V gene sequence: CDR1 SGHVS, CDR2 FQNEAQ. The CDR3 is 16 amino acids. V dropped 5 bases and J dropped 4 bases, with 18 bases sitting between them. Here the CDR3 DNA reads TGTGCCAGCAGCGTCGGCGGACCAACTTTAAATCAGCCCCAGCATTTT. Translation: CASSVGGPTLNQPQHF.

This sequence joins TRBV19 and TRBJ2-1, with 8 bases lining up with TRBD1. Germline V lookup: CDR1 LNHDA, CDR2 SQIVND (reference sequence). The V and J ends lost 5 bases and 0 bases, in that order; junction bases with no gene match: 6. This CDR3 is 16 amino acids long. DNA of the CDR3: TGTGCCAGTAGTCCAGAGGACAGGGCCTCCTACAATGAGCAGTTCTTC. Its translation is CASSPEDRASYNEQFF.

This clonotype was found many times. CDR3 loop: CASSISGDGPYEQYF. The CDR3 DNA sequence: TGTGCCAGCAGTATTAGCGGGGACGGTCCCTACGAGCAGTACTTC. J is TRBJ2-7 and V is TRBV12-3 or TRBV12-4, with 8 bases lining up with TRBD2. The J segment lost 2 bases and the V segment lost 5 bases, leaving 8 bases of the junction unmatched. CDR3 length: 15 amino acids.